These 27 T cell receptor beta chains were all obtained from the same sample, sequenced in a study of Ad26.COV2.S vaccination and SARS-CoV-2 variants. Treatment described: roughly 19 received Ad26.COV2.S at low or high dose, single or two shots; about 5 received placebo; per-sample allocation not given. Collection of the samples took place on day 63 after the first injection of vaccine or placebo. Assay: immunoSEQ multiplex PCR; the TCRdb copy retains only in-frame clones and omits some. The table records about 680,000 clones, more than 80% of them present only once. The starting material was peripheral blood, obtained in a trial of Ad26.COV2.S vaccine versus placebo. These receptors all stem from a person between 18 and 60 years old who received the Ad26.COV2.S COVID-19 vaccine or a placebo.

The V and J genes are TRBV6-1 and TRBJ1-4, with D unresolved. The CDR3 covers 16 residues. V lost 2 bases, J lost 0 bases, and 10 bases lay in between. Germline CDR1 and CDR2: MNHNS and SASEGT. The CDR3: CASSENGVATNEKLFF. Written as DNA, the CDR3 is TGTGCCAGCAGTGAAAACGGAGTTGCAACTAATGAAAAACTGTTTTTT.

The chain couples TRBV9 to TRBJ1-2; a weak D match, TRBD1 (5 bases). The CDR3 spans 16 residues. The V end was cut by 0 bases, the J end by 4 bases, with 16 bases between. Germline V gene sequence: CDR1 SGDLS, CDR2 YYNGEE. The DNA of the CDR3 is TGTGCCAGCAGCGTAGCTCCCACTGGGGGGGTCTATGGCTACACCTTC. This gives the protein CASSVAPTGGVYGYTF.

This sequence joins TRBV19 and TRBJ2-2; TRBD1 is a possible D gene (5 bases). The CDR3 spans 14 residues. Germline CDR1 reads LNHDA; CDR2 reads SQIVND (reference sequence). Trimming cost V 3 bases and J 6 bases, with 11 bases left between them. CDR3 DNA sequence: TGTGCCAGTAGTATCGGGCAGGGCCCCGGGGAGCTGTTTTTT. Translation gives CASSIGQGPGELFF.

This clone was found once. The CDR3 DNA follows: TGTGCCAGCAGTTACAAGGGTTCCAATCAGCCCCAGCATTTT. It is translated as CASSYKGSNQPQHF. This chain uses TRBV6-5 with TRBJ1-5; the D is unclear. The CDR3 is made up of 14 amino acids. CDR1 and CDR2 from the germline V gene are MNHEY and SVGAGI. Deletions cut 2 bases from V and 3 bases from J, with 8 bases between.

This chain connects TRBV4-2 to TRBJ2-1; perhaps TRBD2 as D (5 bases). V lost 0 bases to trimming and J lost 3 bases, with 15 bases between them. This CDR3 contains 17 residues. Germline V lookup: CDR1 LGHNA, CDR2 YNFKEQ. The CDR3 region is CASSQERASWGYNEQFF. As DNA, the CDR3 is TGTGCCAGCAGCCAAGAGCGGGCTAGCTGGGGCTACAATGAGCAGTTCTTC.

The CDR3 nucleotides are TGCGCCAGCAGCTTGGCCGGGCAGGGTCAGCCCCAGCATTTT. It yields the protein CASSLAGQGQPQHF. The chain combines TRBV5-1 with TRBJ1-5, with D maybe TRBD1 (5 bases). The CDR3 runs 14 residues. Germline V gene lookup returns CDR1 SGHRS and CDR2 YFSETQ. Between the trimmed V and J ends, which lost 0 bases and 6 bases, there was a span of 10 bases.

Comment on this clone: Other DNA sequences in this sample translate to the same CDR3. The chain joins TRBV18 to TRBJ1-1; the D is unclear. This CDR3 has 13 residues. The V end lost 6 bases, the J end lost 1 base, and 9 bases lay between the germline ends. CDR1 is KGHSH and CDR2 is LQKENI in the germline V gene. The chain's CDR3 is CASSPLGNTEAFF. The CDR3 bases are TGTGCCAGCTCGCCCCTAGGGAACACTGAAGCTTTCTTT.

DNA of the CDR3: TGTGCCTGGAGAGTACCGGGACGCTTCTCTGGAAACACCATATATTTT. Translating it yields CAWRVPGRFSGNTIYF. The chain is built from TRBV30 and TRBJ1-3, with D possibly TRBD1 on 5 matching bases. This CDR3 has 16 residues. CDR1 is GTSNPN and CDR2 is SVGIG in the germline V gene (reference sequence). The V end was cut by 3 bases, the J end by 0 bases, with 15 bases between.

This chain joins TRBV19 and TRBJ2-5, with TRBD1 identical over 8 bases. The CDR3 has 14 amino acids. CDR1 is LNHDA, CDR2 SQIVND, per germline (reference sequence). V trimming: 8 bases; J trimming: 4 bases; junction bases outside the gene matches: 9. The DNA for the CDR3 is TGTGCCAGTTCCCGGACAGGGAGTAGAGAGACCCAGTACTTC. This encodes CASSRTGSRETQYF. Variable domain in full (rest from reference TRBV19 and TRBJ2-5): DGGITQSPKYLFRKEGQNVTLSCEQNLNHDAMYWYRQDPGQGLRLIYYSQIVNDFQKGDIAEGYSVSREKKESFPLTVTSAQKNPTAFYLCASSRTGSRETQYFGPGTRLLVL.

The chain recombines TRBV5-1 with TRBJ2-5; possibly TRBD1 or TRBD2 for D (7 bases each). V gave up 4 bases and J gave up 5 bases, with 21 bases separating them. The germline V gene encodes CDR1 SGHRS and CDR2 YFSETQ. CDR3 length: 16 amino acids. The CDR3 here is CASSTSGGGYFETQYF. The CDR3 DNA is TGCGCCAGCAGCACATCAGGGGGGGGATATTTCGAGACCCAGTACTTC.

J is TRBJ1-4 and V is TRBV7-2; no firm D call. Germline assignment: CDR1 SGHTA and CDR2 FQGNSA. V lost 10 bases, J lost 0 bases, and 15 bases lay in between. The CDR3 has 15 amino acids. As DNA, the CDR3 is TGTGCCACCGGCCCGAGTTTTGCAACTAATGAAAAACTGTTTTTT. Protein: CATGPSFATNEKLFF.

A word on this clone: Other nucleotide sequences from this sample produce the same CDR3. This rearrangement joins TRBV19 to TRBJ1-5; the match to TRBD1 covers 7 bases. The CDR3 totals 13 residues. Germline CDR1 LNHDA, CDR2 SQIVND (reference sequence). V lost 3 bases and J lost 7; bases outside the gene matches: 3. Here the CDR3 DNA reads TGTGCCAGTAGTATCAGGGGGAACCAGCCCCAGCATTTT. Translating gives CASSIRGNQPQHF.

This chain links TRBV15 with TRBJ2-7, with D perhaps matching TRBD2 (6 bases). Trimming removed 0 bases from V and 0 bases from J, with 18 bases in between. This CDR3 has 18 residues. The germline CDR1 and CDR2 sequences are LNHNV and YYDKDF (reference sequence). This CDR3 reads CATSRDRLPGLASYEQYF. The CDR3, as DNA: TGTGCCACCAGCAGAGATCGGCTCCCGGGACTGGCCTCCTACGAGCAGTACTTC.

J is TRBJ1-5 and V is TRBV6-1, with D unclear. The V gene's germline CDR1 is MNHNS and CDR2 SASEGT. CDR3 length: 13 amino acids. V lost 2 bases to trimming and J lost 3 bases, with 5 bases between them. The CDR3 here is CASSELDNQPQHF. In nucleotides, the CDR3 is TGTGCCAGCAGTGAATTGGACAATCAGCCCCAGCATTTT.

The rearrangement joins TRBV2 to TRBJ2-5; D is undetermined. The CDR3 extends over 13 amino acids. The germline CDR1 and CDR2 sequences are SNHLY and FYNNEI. The germline V and J ends were trimmed by 8 bases and 5 bases, with 15 bases remaining between them. The DNA of the CDR3 is TGTGCCAGCGGGTTGTGGGATTATGAGACCCAGTACTTC. Translated: CASGLWDYETQYF.

J is TRBJ1-6 and V is TRBV6-5; D uncertain. The V and J ends lost 8 bases and 7 bases respectively, with 15 bases between them. Germline CDR1 reads MNHEY; CDR2 reads SVGAGI. The CDR3 runs to 14 residues. The CDR3 reads CASGRNGGNSPLHF. CDR3 sequence (DNA): TGTGCCAGCGGGCGGAACGGAGGAAATTCACCCCTCCACTTT.

The chain couples TRBV11-2 to TRBJ2-2, with 10 nucleotides matching TRBD2. CDR3 length equals 17 residues. Germline V gene lookup returns CDR1 SGHAT and CDR2 FQNNGV. With 0 bases clipped from V and 4 bases from J, the junction kept 5 bases outside the gene matches. The CDR3 DNA reads as TGTGCCAGCAGCTTAGATCTAGCGGGAGTTACCACCGGGGAGCTGTTTTTT. This encodes CASSLDLAGVTTGELFF.

The V gene is TRBV5-1, the J gene TRBJ2-7; D perhaps matches TRBD1 (6 bases). Per the germline V gene, CDR1 is SGHRS and CDR2 is YFSETQ. Deletions cut 4 bases from V and 3 bases from J, with 14 bases between. The CDR3 contains 14 residues. The CDR3, as DNA: TGCGCCAGCAGCCTCCGACAGGACCTCTACGAGCAGTACTTC. Translation gives CASSLRQDLYEQYF.

The V and J genes are TRBV7-8 and TRBJ2-7, with 9 bases aligning to TRBD1. Germline CDR1 SGHVS, CDR2 FQNEAQ. CDR3 length equals 16 residues. V was clipped by 8 bases and J by 2 bases; unmatched bases: 13. The CDR3 DNA reads TGTGCCAGCGAGCTTGGAAGTACAGGGGGCCCCTACGAGCAGTACTTC. Translating gives CASELGSTGGPYEQYF.

This clone appeared once. V is TRBV2 and J is TRBJ1-1, with D hard to call. V was pared by 7 bases and J by 3 bases, with 12 bases between. The germline V gene has CDR1 SNHLY and CDR2 FYNNEI. The CDR3 consists of 13 residues. The CDR3 region has the DNA TGTGCCAGCATCATACAGAGGGACACTGAAGCTTTCTTT. It is translated as CASIIQRDTEAFF. The complete variable domain, with remaining parts taken from reference TRBV2 and TRBJ1-1, reads EPEVTQTPSHQVTQMGQEVILRCVPISNHLYFYWYRQILGQKVEFLVSFYNNEISEKSEIFDDQFSVERPDGSNFTLKIRSTKLEDSAMYFCASIIQRDTEAFFGQGTRLTVV.

The J gene is TRBJ1-6, the V gene TRBV30; 7 bases fit TRBD1. V lost 8 bases, J lost 9 bases, and 7 bases stayed unmatched. The CDR3 sequence is 12 residues long. The germline V gene has CDR1 GTSNPN and CDR2 SVGIG (reference sequence). This CDR3 reads CALAQGTSPLHF. As DNA, the CDR3 is TGTGCCCTGGCACAGGGGACTTCACCCCTCCACTTT.

The chain recombines TRBV10-3 with TRBJ2-2; no clear D gene. The CDR3 totals 15 residues. Germline-derived CDR1 and CDR2 are ENHRY and SYGVKD. Trimming stripped 2 bases from V and 2 bases from J, with 9 bases between. This chain's CDR3 is CAISEMARNTGELFF. CDR3 nucleotide sequence: TGTGCCATCAGTGAGATGGCGCGCAACACCGGGGAGCTGTTTTTT.

This clone was counted once. The V gene is TRBV18, the J gene TRBJ1-2; D unresolved. Germline CDR1 KGHSH, CDR2 LQKENI. The CDR3 runs 14 residues. With 3 bases removed from V and 4 bases from J, the gap between germline ends came to 12 bases. CDR3 bases: TGTGCCAGCTCACCCACAAGGTGGGGCTATGGCTACACCTTC. Translated, it gives CASSPTRWGYGYTF.

The chain has TRBV27 and TRBJ1-5; D not certain. The germline V and J ends were trimmed by 7 bases and 0 bases, with 13 bases remaining between them. Germline CDR1 and CDR2: MNHEY and SMNVEV (reference sequence). This CDR3 region has 15 residues. This chain's CDR3 is CASMLVFHSNQPQHF. As DNA, the CDR3 is TGTGCCAGCATGTTAGTATTTCATAGCAATCAGCCCCAGCATTTT.

This clone was counted only a few times. The rearrangement uses TRBV30 and TRBJ1-3; D gene ambiguous. Trimming took off 1 base at V and 2 bases at J, with 18 bases between the two ends. Germline CDR1 is GTSNPN and CDR2 is SVGIG (reference sequence). This CDR3 has 17 residues. CDR3 DNA sequence: TGTGCCTGGAGTGCCCCGGGCGGGGAGTATACTGGAAACACCATATATTTT. Translated, it gives CAWSAPGGEYTGNTIYF.

V gene TRBV18 combines with J gene TRBJ2-5; no firm D call. The V gene's germline CDR1 is KGHSH and CDR2 LQKENI. V was trimmed by 2 bases and J by 2 bases, leaving 12 bases between them. The CDR3 has 15 residues. The CDR3 sequence: CASSPTYSEQETQYF. CDR3 in DNA: TGTGCCAGCTCACCAACTTACAGCGAGCAAGAGACCCAGTACTTC.

The chain is built from TRBV2 and TRBJ2-3, with D possibly being TRBD1 or TRBD2 (5 bases each). CDR1 and CDR2 from the germline V gene are SNHLY and FYNNEI. V was shortened by 6 bases and J by 6 bases, with 19 bases between the two germline ends. The CDR3 runs 15 residues. The CDR3 bases are TGTGCCAGCAGGCCCAGGGATCTAGCAGTGGATACGCAGTATTTT. This codes for CASRPRDLAVDTQYF.